The clone carrying this TCR beta chain was seen a few times. Its antigen is not known. This sample was included in a study of CD8 T cells in ankylosing spondylitis. Findings and limits, study-wide: Reported data indicate significant enrichment of disease-linked clones within matched ankylosing spondylitis synovial fluid. Reactive arthritis synovial fluid and blood were previously reported to contain some motif variants. A TCR beta motif of several highly homologous variants seemed to mark ankylosing spondylitis blood.

The CDR3 runs 13 residues. Germline values: CDR1 LNHDA, CDR2 SQIVND (reference sequence). Trimming left V 3 bases short and J 2 bases short, with 5 bases between. Libraries for TCR beta were made by quantitative 5'-RACE with molecular barcodes. In TCRdb, the 5' RACE reads were re-called with MiXCR into one record per CDR3 protein. The table includes roughly 150,000 distinct CDR3 sequences, 9.8% detected once. This chain uses TRBV19 with TRBJ1-5; D is unresolved. The specimen was blood, either unsorted or a sorted T cell fraction (not recorded which). This sequence originates from a female donor with ankylosing spondylitis or in good health (not recorded which). CDR3: CASSMSRNQPQHF. The CDR3, as DNA: TGTGCCAGTAGTATGAGTCGCAATCAGCCCCAGCATTTT.